The 22 T cell receptor beta chains below all came from one sample that was sequenced in a study of blood T cell repertoires in COVID-19. Only in-frame clones appear in the TCRdb table, and some are missing; sequencing was by immunoSEQ multiplex PCR. The repertoire holds about 110,000 clones, with just over 85% as singletons. Sequencing used peripheral blood. The receptors here all came from a human donor in a cohort sampled during active COVID-19.

This clone was found once. The chain links TRBV2 to TRBJ2-7; TRBD1 aligns across 11 bases. The CDR3 covers 16 residues. Germline CDR1 reads SNHLY; CDR2 reads FYNNEI. The V gene end was trimmed by 6 bases and the J gene end by 1 base; junction bases not matched to a gene: 8. CDR3 residues: CASSGDRDRGSYEQYF. CDR3 nucleotide sequence: TGTGCCAGCAGCGGGGACCGGGACAGGGGGTCCTACGAGCAGTACTTC.

The gene calls are TRBV27 and TRBJ2-7; 12 bases match TRBD2. The CDR3 has 16 amino acids. Germline CDR1 reads MNHEY; CDR2 reads SMNVEV (reference sequence). The trim removed 5 bases at V and 5 bases at J, leaving 10 bases unmatched. CDR3 in amino acids: CASSLNRLAGDHEQYF. DNA of the CDR3: TGTGCCAGCAGTCTTAACAGACTAGCGGGAGATCACGAGCAGTACTTC.

Only a few counts were recorded for this clone. This chain links TRBV6-5 with TRBJ1-5, with a possible D match to TRBD1 (6 bases). CDR1 and CDR2 from the germline V gene are MNHEY and SVGAGI. V lost 4 bases to trimming and J lost 5 bases, with 9 bases between them. There are 13 residues in the CDR3. The CDR3 DNA follows: TGTGCCAGCAGTTCGTACAGGGATCAGCCCCAGCATTTT. Protein sequence: CASSSYRDQPQHF.

The chain employs TRBV19 and TRBJ2-7, with D perhaps TRBD2 (6 bases). CDR3 length: 13 amino acids. CDR1 LNHDA and CDR2 SQIVND come from the germline V gene (reference sequence). V was clipped by 5 bases and J by 2 bases, with 10 bases between them. CDR3 protein: CASSVTGAYEQYF. The DNA of the CDR3 is TGTGCCAGTAGTGTCACGGGGGCCTACGAGCAGTACTTC.

The gene calls are TRBV11-3 and TRBJ2-7; 9 nucleotides match TRBD1. CDR1 and CDR2 from the germline V gene are SGHNT and YENEEA. CDR3 length: 15 residues. Trimming removed 1 base from V and 5 bases from J; junction bases left unmatched: 6. Here the CDR3 reads CASSLAGQGRDEQYF. The CDR3 DNA reads TGTGCCAGCAGCTTAGCGGGACAGGGACGGGACGAGCAGTACTTC.

This chain connects TRBV27 to TRBJ1-2; no reliable D call. CDR1 MNHEY and CDR2 SMNVEV come from the germline V gene (reference sequence). V shed 4 bases and J shed 2 bases, with 14 bases lying between them. The CDR3 is made up of 15 amino acids. The CDR3 DNA is TGTGCCAGCAGTTCCCCCCAGGTCGGAAACTATGGCTACACCTTC. Its protein product is CASSSPQVGNYGYTF.

The V and J genes are TRBV4-1 and TRBJ2-7; TRBD1 is a possible D gene (5 bases). The CDR3 covers 15 residues. Trimming took off 0 bases at V and 3 bases at J, with 12 bases between the two ends. Germline V gene lookup returns CDR1 MGHRA and CDR2 YSYEKL. The CDR3 DNA sequence: TGCGCCAGCAGCCAAGATGGGGCAGGGATCTACGAGCAGTACTTC. It yields the protein CASSQDGAGIYEQYF.

This clone was seen a single time. This chain connects TRBV4-2 to TRBJ2-1, with 10 bases that match TRBD2. V was clipped by 3 bases and J by 7 bases; unmatched bases: 9. The CDR3 has 16 amino acids. CDR1 LGHNA and CDR2 YNFKEQ come from the germline V gene. CDR3 in DNA: TGTGCCAGCAGCCAGAGGCTAGCGGGAGAAGCGAATGAGCAGTTCTTC. This encodes CASSQRLAGEANEQFF.

The chain links TRBV12-3 or TRBV12-4 to TRBJ1-3; D uncertain. This CDR3 has 13 residues. V lost 7 bases to trimming and J lost 1 base, with 8 bases between them. CDR3 loop: CASKSLSGNTIYF. The CDR3 bases are TGTGCCAGCAAGAGCCTTTCTGGAAACACCATATATTTT.

The gene calls are TRBV12-3 or TRBV12-4 and TRBJ1-1, with D unresolved. The CDR3 is 12 amino acids. The V and J ends lost 8 bases and 6 bases respectively, with 13 bases between them. For the CDR3, the DNA is TGTGCCAGCCCCTCCTCAGGCCCTGAAGCTTTCTTT. It translates to CASPSSGPEAFF.

V usage is TRBV9 and J usage is TRBJ2-3, with 8 bases aligning to TRBD2. The CDR3 contains 13 residues. Germline CDR1 SGDLS, CDR2 YYNGEE. The ends lost 4 bases at V and 10 bases at J; junction bases unmatched: 8. The CDR3, as DNA: TGTGCCAGCAGCCCAGTGTTACTAGCGGCGCAGTATTTT. Translation: CASSPVLLAAQYF. The variable domain in full, completed from reference TRBV9 and TRBJ2-3, reads DSGVTQTPKHLITATGQRVTLRCSPRSGDLSVYWYQQSLDQGLQFLIQYYNGEERAKGNILERFSAQQFPDLHSELNLSSLELGDSALYFCASSPVLLAAQYFGPGTRLTVL.

The CDR3 sequence is CASSTAGQPQHF. The DNA of the CDR3 is TGTGCCAGCAGTACGGCGGGACAGCCCCAGCATTTT. This rearrangement joins TRBV2 to TRBJ1-5; D uncertain. The CDR3 has 12 amino acids. Per germline, CDR1 SNHLY and CDR2 FYNNEI. V was cut by 5 bases and J by 7 bases, with 9 bases left in between.

The chain has TRBV18 and TRBJ1-6; the D gene is possibly TRBD1 (5 bases). The germline V and J ends were trimmed by 3 bases and 4 bases, with 13 bases remaining between them. CDR3 length: 16 amino acids. Germline V gives CDR1 KGHSH, CDR2 LQKENI. Here the CDR3 DNA reads TGTGCCAGCTCACCGGGGCCCCGTTATTATAATTCACCCCTCCACTTT. Translating gives CASSPGPRYYNSPLHF.

The chain joins TRBV18 to TRBJ2-5, with D possibly matching TRBD1 (6 bases). This CDR3 contains 14 residues. The germline V gene encodes CDR1 KGHSH and CDR2 LQKENI. The V and J ends lost 2 bases and 1 base respectively, with 8 bases between them. The CDR3 DNA is TGTGCCAGCTCACCAGCAGGGGCCCAAGAGACCCAGTACTTC. It codes for CASSPAGAQETQYF.

The CDR3 here is CASSLTIPGQGMSYEQYF. CDR3 DNA sequence: TGTGCCAGCAGTCTGACAATACCGGGACAGGGGATGTCCTACGAGCAGTACTTC. The rearrangement links TRBV27 to TRBJ2-7; 10 bases are shared with TRBD1. Germline-derived CDR1 and CDR2 are MNHEY and SMNVEV (reference sequence). There are 18 residues in the CDR3. Trimming took 5 bases from V and 1 from J; bases not matched to a gene: 14.

The J gene is TRBJ2-1, the V gene TRBV29-1; D might be TRBD1 (6 bases). This CDR3 is built from 13 residues. The germline CDR1 and CDR2 sequences are SQVTM and ANQGSEA. V was shortened by 5 bases and J by 1 base, with 9 bases between the two germline ends. The DNA for the CDR3 is TGCAGCGTTCGGGACATTTCCTACAATGAGCAGTTCTTC. Translating gives CSVRDISYNEQFF.

The chain couples TRBV5-1 to TRBJ1-3; 7 bases are shared with TRBD1. The CDR3 has 14 residues. The V segment lost 0 bases and the J segment 3 bases; nucleotides outside the gene matches: 0. CDR1 and CDR2 from the germline V gene are SGHRS and YFSETQ. The CDR3 nucleotides read TGCGCCAGCAGCTTGGGACAGGGTGGAAACACCATATATTTT. Its translation: CASSLGQGGNTIYF. Looking up the rest from reference TRBV5-1 and TRBJ1-3 gives the full variable domain: KAGVTQTPRYLIKTRGQQVTLSCSPISGHRSVSWYQQTPGQGLQFLFEYFSETQRNKGNFPGRFSGRQFSNSRSEMNVSTLELGDSALYLCASSLGQGGNTIYFGEGSWLTVV.

The rearrangement joins TRBV5-1 to TRBJ1-5; D perhaps matches TRBD1 (5 bases). This CDR3 contains 15 residues. Germline loops: CDR1 SGHRS, CDR2 YFSETQ. The V gene lost 4 bases and the J gene lost 2 bases, with 13 bases spanning the gap. In nucleotides, the CDR3 is TGCGCCAGCAGCGCAGATGGCAGGGGCAATCAGCCCCAGCATTTT. This translates into CASSADGRGNQPQHF.

The rearrangement uses TRBV7-9 and TRBJ1-3, with D perhaps TRBD1 (6 bases). The CDR3 contains 15 residues. V gave up 5 bases and J gave up 4 bases, with 15 bases separating them. Germline values: CDR1 SEHNR, CDR2 FQNEAQ (reference sequence). CDR3 bases: TGTGCCAGCAGCCCTCCCCTGGGGGCAGGAAACACCATATATTTT. It specifies CASSPPLGAGNTIYF.

The chain combines TRBV9 with TRBJ1-4, with D tentatively TRBD1 (5 bases). The CDR3 totals 14 residues. Looked up from germline, CDR1 is SGDLS and CDR2 is YYNGEE. V was shortened by 3 bases and J by 2 bases, with 8 bases between the two germline ends. The CDR3 region is CASSETVTNEKLFF. CDR3 DNA: TGTGCCAGCAGCGAGACAGTCACTAATGAAAAACTGTTTTTT.

The sample holds a few counts of this clone. V is TRBV28 and J is TRBJ2-2, with 7 bases matching TRBD1. V dropped 5 bases and J dropped 4; count of bases not matched to a gene: 7. The V gene's germline CDR1 is MDHEN and CDR2 SYDVKM. The CDR3 loop spans 15 amino acids. The CDR3 DNA sequence: TGTGCCAGCAGTCTTTACAGGGACAGCACCGGGGAGCTGTTTTTT. It yields the protein CASSLYRDSTGELFF.

V is TRBV2 and J is TRBJ1-2, with 11 positions matching TRBD1. Germline V CDR1 and CDR2: SNHLY, FYNNEI. The CDR3 extends over 15 amino acids. V dropped 4 bases and J dropped 8; count of bases not matched to a gene: 9. The CDR3: CASSARTGGEGGYTF. In DNA, the CDR3 is TGTGCCAGCAGTGCCAGGACAGGGGGCGAGGGGGGCTACACCTTC. Supplemented by reference TRBV2 and TRBJ1-2, the full variable domain reads EPEVTQTPSHQVTQMGQEVILRCVPISNHLYFYWYRQILGQKVEFLVSFYNNEISEKSEIFDDQFSVERPDGSNFTLKIRSTKLEDSAMYFCASSARTGGEGGYTFGSGTRLTVV.